These 27 T cell receptor beta chains were sequenced from one sample in a study of T cell changes during pregnancy in multiple sclerosis (dated by TCRdb to 2018 to 2020). Library preparation employed the immunoSEQ multiplex PCR assay. TCRdb took over this immuneACCESS table, retaining in-frame rearrangements with V and J assigned. Such tables are incomplete; in checked studies, under half of the missing clones stem from an unresolved V gene, and the remainder is unexplained. This sample gives 75,000 to 95,000 clones in total; approximately 90% of them show up just once. The ten largest clones capture 0.85% to 0.95% of the sample. Sequencing was performed on peripheral blood, taken before pregnancy. Receptors were obtained from a female donor with multiple sclerosis, enrolled in a pregnancy study.

V and J are TRBV14 and TRBJ2-1, with 10 nucleotides matching TRBD2. The CDR3 extends over 16 amino acids. Germline V gives CDR1 SGHDN, CDR2 FVKESK. With 4 bases clipped from V and 3 bases from J, the junction kept 6 bases outside the gene matches. The CDR3 region is CASSLPGTSVYNEQFF. The CDR3 DNA reads as TGTGCCAGCAGCCTACCCGGGACTAGCGTCTACAATGAGCAGTTCTTC.

The chain has TRBV4-2 and TRBJ2-2; a weak D match, TRBD2 (5 bases). Trimming cost V 4 bases and J 5 bases, with 11 bases left between them. Per germline, CDR1 LGHNA and CDR2 YNFKEQ. The CDR3 has 14 amino acids. CDR3 sequence reads: CASSRDRGTGELFF. CDR3 DNA sequence: TGTGCCAGCAGCCGAGATAGAGGGACCGGGGAGCTGTTTTTT.

The J gene is TRBJ2-1, the V gene TRBV9; 9 bases align to TRBD2. Trimming removed 3 bases from V and 9 bases from J; junction bases left unmatched: 10. This CDR3 has 15 amino acids. Germline loops: CDR1 SGDLS, CDR2 YYNGEE. CDR3 sequence (DNA): TGTGCCAGCAGCGCCGGCGGGCGGGGGGGCTTTGAGCAGTTCTTC. Translating gives CASSAGGRGGFEQFF. The full variable domain, in which reference TRBV9 and TRBJ2-1 provide the parts outside the CDR3, is DSGVTQTPKHLITATGQRVTLRCSPRSGDLSVYWYQQSLDQGLQFLIQYYNGEERAKGNILERFSAQQFPDLHSELNLSSLELGDSALYFCASSAGGRGGFEQFFGPGTRLTVL.

This clone showed up just once. V is TRBV4-1 and J is TRBJ1-4; 9 bases agree with TRBD1. Trimming took 0 bases from V and 8 from J; bases not matched to a gene: 4. Germline V gene sequence: CDR1 MGHRA, CDR2 YSYEKL. The CDR3 runs to 15 residues. The CDR3 is CASSQDGTGREKLFF. DNA of the CDR3: TGCGCCAGCAGCCAAGATGGGACAGGGCGCGAAAAACTGTTTTTT.

The table lists this clone with a count of one. This chain links TRBV7-9 with TRBJ2-7, with TRBD2 matching over 7 bases. This CDR3 spans 13 amino acids. The J segment lost 6 bases and the V segment lost 1 base, leaving 3 bases of the junction unmatched. The germline V gene encodes CDR1 SEHNR and CDR2 FQNEAQ (reference sequence). The CDR3 spells CASSLDWGGEQYF. DNA of the CDR3: TGTGCCAGCAGCTTAGATTGGGGGGGCGAGCAGTACTTC.

The sample holds one count of this clone. J is TRBJ2-6 and V is TRBV27; the D is unclear. V was cut by 6 bases and J by 0 bases, with 18 bases left in between. The CDR3 is 18 amino acids. The V gene's germline CDR1 is MNHEY and CDR2 SMNVEV (reference sequence). The CDR3 sequence is CASSHSQNRYSGANVLTF. CDR3 bases: TGTGCCAGCAGCCATTCACAGAATCGCTACTCTGGGGCCAACGTCCTGACTTTC.

The chain employs TRBV18 and TRBJ2-1; 10 nucleotides align to TRBD2. The germline V gene has CDR1 KGHSH and CDR2 LQKENI. The V and J ends lost 7 bases and 2 bases, in that order; junction bases with no gene match: 2. The CDR3 is 14 amino acids. In DNA form, the CDR3 reads TGTGCCAGCTACAGCGGGGGGGCCTACAATGAGCAGTTCTTC. Its protein is CASYSGGAYNEQFF.

This clone was detected a few times. The chain is built from TRBV5-1 and TRBJ1-1; no firm D call. This CDR3 is built from 13 residues. CDR1 is SGHRS and CDR2 is YFSETQ in the germline V gene. The germline V and J ends were trimmed by 0 bases and 1 base, with 4 bases remaining between them. The CDR3 DNA sequence: TGCGCCAGCAGCTTGGAGAGGAACACTGAAGCTTTCTTT. Encoded protein: CASSLERNTEAFF.

The V call is TRBV10-3, the J call TRBJ2-7; D is perhaps TRBD1 (6 bases). V shed 6 bases and J shed 5 bases, with 11 bases lying between them. CDR1 ENHRY and CDR2 SYGVKD come from the germline V gene. The CDR3 has 12 residues. This chain's CDR3 is CAISVRQDEQYF. The CDR3 bases are TGTGCCATCAGCGTTAGACAGGACGAGCAGTACTTC.

The chain is built from TRBV19 and TRBJ1-5, with D possibly TRBD1 on 6 matching bases. This CDR3 is built from 14 residues. The V gene lost 9 bases and the J gene lost 3 bases, with 15 bases spanning the gap. In germline, CDR1 is LNHDA, CDR2 SQIVND (reference sequence). The DNA of the CDR3 is TGTGCCAGCCACCGTCCAGGGGCCAATCAGCCCCAGCATTTT. It codes for CASHRPGANQPQHF. Full variable domain (outside the CDR3, taken from reference TRBV19 and TRBJ1-5): DGGITQSPKYLFRKEGQNVTLSCEQNLNHDAMYWYRQDPGQGLRLIYYSQIVNDFQKGDIAEGYSVSREKKESFPLTVTSAQKNPTAFYLCASHRPGANQPQHFGDGTRLSIL.

This sequence joins TRBV28 and TRBJ1-1; D remains unclear. Trimming took off 1 base at V and 1 base at J, with 13 bases between the two ends. CDR3 length equals 16 residues. Germline assignment: CDR1 MDHEN and CDR2 SYDVKM. The DNA of the CDR3 is TGTGCCAGCAGTTTATTCGGCAGCCTAGAGAACACTGAAGCTTTCTTT. This sequence encodes CASSLFGSLENTEAFF.

This clone was observed a few times. This chain connects TRBV2 to TRBJ1-2, with a tentative D call TRBD1 (6 bases). Trimming removed 7 bases at V and 4 bases at J, with 19 bases between. Germline CDR1 and CDR2: SNHLY and FYNNEI. The CDR3 runs 15 residues. This chain's CDR3 is CASTPGQTAAYGYTF. The CDR3 DNA reads TGTGCCAGCACCCCCGGACAGACTGCTGCCTATGGCTACACCTTC. The complete variable domain, with remaining parts taken from reference TRBV2 and TRBJ1-2, reads EPEVTQTPSHQVTQMGQEVILRCVPISNHLYFYWYRQILGQKVEFLVSFYNNEISEKSEIFDDQFSVERPDGSNFTLKIRSTKLEDSAMYFCASTPGQTAAYGYTFGSGTRLTVV.

The rearrangement links TRBV5-1 to TRBJ2-7, with D maybe TRBD1 (7 bases). V lost 4 bases to trimming and J lost 0 bases, with 11 bases between them. Germline V gene lookup returns CDR1 SGHRS and CDR2 YFSETQ. The length of the CDR3 is 14 residues. This chain's CDR3 is CASSGGTVSYEQYF. The CDR3 nucleotides read TGCGCCAGCAGCGGAGGGACAGTCTCCTACGAGCAGTACTTC. Filled out from reference TRBV5-1 and TRBJ2-7, the complete variable domain reads KAGVTQTPRYLIKTRGQQVTLSCSPISGHRSVSWYQQTPGQGLQFLFEYFSETQRNKGNFPGRFSGRQFSNSRSEMNVSTLELGDSALYLCASSGGTVSYEQYFGPGTRLTVT.

The rearrangement joins TRBV5-1 to TRBJ2-3; 12 nucleotides agree with TRBD1. Germline CDR1 and CDR2: SGHRS and YFSETQ. The CDR3 is 15 amino acids. Trimming took 5 bases from V and 5 from J; bases not matched to a gene: 6. The CDR3 DNA is TGCGCCAGCAGTTCGGGACAGGGGGCTGGAGATACGCAGTATTTT. Amino acids: CASSSGQGAGDTQYF.

CDR3 DNA: TGCGCCAGCAGCCAGACGACTCCGTACAATGAGCAGTTCTTC. Translated: CASSQTTPYNEQFF. J is TRBJ2-1 and V is TRBV4-1; D uncertain. V was clipped by 3 bases and J by 4 bases, with 10 bases between them. Germline V gene lookup returns CDR1 MGHRA and CDR2 YSYEKL. The CDR3 sequence is 14 residues long.

The chain has TRBV29-1 and TRBJ1-5; D is possibly TRBD1 (6 bases). The V gene's germline CDR1 is SQVTM and CDR2 ANQGSEA. The CDR3 extends over 14 amino acids. V was cut by 2 bases and J by 6 bases, with 14 bases left in between. As DNA, the CDR3 is TGCAGCGTTGAAACCGGGGGGCTAGGTCAGCCCCAGCATTTT. This gives the protein CSVETGGLGQPQHF.

The chain has TRBV30 and TRBJ2-7; D not resolved. CDR1 and CDR2 (germline): GTSNPN, SVGIG (reference sequence). The CDR3 contains 13 residues. V was shortened by 2 bases and J by 1 base, with 9 bases between the two germline ends. DNA of the CDR3: TGTGCCTGGAGTAACATTCGTTCCTACGAGCAGTACTTC. As protein: CAWSNIRSYEQYF.

The CDR3 sequence: CASSYRLAASYNEQFF. The CDR3 nucleotides read TGTGCCAGCAGTTACCGACTAGCGGCCTCCTACAATGAGCAGTTCTTC. The rearrangement links TRBV2 to TRBJ2-1; 9 positions agree with TRBD2. The V and J ends lost 5 bases and 0 bases, in that order; junction bases with no gene match: 5. The CDR3 runs to 16 residues. Germline V gene lookup returns CDR1 SNHLY and CDR2 FYNNEI.

The V call is TRBV19, the J call TRBJ2-7, with 9 bases matching TRBD1. J gave up 4 bases and V 6 bases, and 7 bases lay outside the gene matches. Germline values: CDR1 LNHDA, CDR2 SQIVND (reference sequence). This CDR3 contains 14 residues. Here the CDR3 DNA reads TGTGCCAGTAGGCCACAGGGGGCGGGATACGAGCAGTACTTC. It encodes CASRPQGAGYEQYF.

This rearrangement joins TRBV4-1 to TRBJ2-1, with 7 nucleotides matching TRBD2. V dropped 0 bases and J dropped 8; count of bases not matched to a gene: 10. Germline CDR1 and CDR2: MGHRA and YSYEKL. CDR3 length: 16 amino acids. As DNA, the CDR3 is TGCGCCAGCAGCCAAGAGGCTCGGTGGGAGGGCCATGAGCAGTTCTTC. Translation: CASSQEARWEGHEQFF.

The chain joins TRBV9 to TRBJ2-1, with 9 nucleotides matching TRBD1. Losses at the gene ends were 0 bases for V and 5 bases for J; bases not matched to a gene: 6. There are 16 residues in the CDR3. Germline CDR1 reads SGDLS; CDR2 reads YYNGEE. In nucleotides, the CDR3 is TGTGCCAGCAGCGTAGGTTTGGGACAGGGCCACAATGAGCAGTTCTTC. Protein: CASSVGLGQGHNEQFF.

V is TRBV5-1 and J is TRBJ2-2; weak D call: TRBD2 (5 bases). The CDR3 extends over 15 amino acids. The V gene's germline CDR1 is SGHRS and CDR2 YFSETQ. Trimming pared 0 bases from V and 3 bases from J, leaving 9 bases between. The CDR3 nucleotides read TGCGCCAGCAGCTTGGTAGCTAGCTACACCGGGGAGCTGTTTTTT. Protein: CASSLVASYTGELFF.

As to this clone: This specimen includes other DNA sequences encoding the same CDR3. The V gene is TRBV5-1, the J gene TRBJ2-1; 10 bases map to TRBD1. CDR3 length: 16 amino acids. V dropped 0 bases and J dropped 2; count of bases not matched to a gene: 2. CDR1 and CDR2 (germline): SGHRS, YFSETQ. The CDR3 loop is CASSLAGTGAYNEQFF. CDR3 nucleotide sequence: TGCGCCAGCAGCTTGGCGGGGACAGGGGCCTACAATGAGCAGTTCTTC.

This clone was observed a handful of times. The rearrangement links TRBV5-1 to TRBJ1-1; perhaps TRBD1 as D (5 bases). The CDR3 sequence is 13 residues long. Trimming removed 2 bases at V and 1 base at J, with 6 bases between. The germline CDR1 and CDR2 sequences are SGHRS and YFSETQ. The CDR3 DNA sequence: TGCGCCAGCAGCTTAACAGGGAACACTGAAGCTTTCTTT. This encodes CASSLTGNTEAFF.

The V call is TRBV4-3, the J call TRBJ2-1; 8 positions agree with TRBD2. The CDR3 has 15 residues. V lost 1 base, J lost 1 base, and 0 bases stayed unmatched. Germline V gives CDR1 LGHNA, CDR2 YSLEER. DNA for the CDR3: TGCGCCAGCAGCCAAGCGGGGGGGTCCTACAATGAGCAGTTCTTC. Translation: CASSQAGGSYNEQFF.

V usage is TRBV5-6 and J usage is TRBJ1-3, with 9 positions matching TRBD1. Trimming at V came to 0 bases and at J to 15 bases, leaving 10 bases not matched to a gene. The CDR3 is made up of 14 amino acids. Germline CDR1 is SGHDT and CDR2 is YYEEEE. The CDR3 loop is CASSLGPLTGGEYF. The CDR3 coding sequence is TGTGCCAGCAGCTTGGGCCCGTTGACAGGGGGGGAATATTTT.

The chain joins TRBV6-6 to TRBJ2-2; TRBD2 matches 7 bases. CDR1 and CDR2 from the germline V gene are MNHNY and SVGAGI (reference sequence). This CDR3 comprises 15 residues. The V gene end was trimmed by 4 bases and the J gene end by 2 bases; junction bases not matched to a gene: 4. DNA for the CDR3: TGTGCCAGCAGTTCTACGGGGGGTAACACCGGGGAGCTGTTTTTT. Its protein is CASSSTGGNTGELFF.